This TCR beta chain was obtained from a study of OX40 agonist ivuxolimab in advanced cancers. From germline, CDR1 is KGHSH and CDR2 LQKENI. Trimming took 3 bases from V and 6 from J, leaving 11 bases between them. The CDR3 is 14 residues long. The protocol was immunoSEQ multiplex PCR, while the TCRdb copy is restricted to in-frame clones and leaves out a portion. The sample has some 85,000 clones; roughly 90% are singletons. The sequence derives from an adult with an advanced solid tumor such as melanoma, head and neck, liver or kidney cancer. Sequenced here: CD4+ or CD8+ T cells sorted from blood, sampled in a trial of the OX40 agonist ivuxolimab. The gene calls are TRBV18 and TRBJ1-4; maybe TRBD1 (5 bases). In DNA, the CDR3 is TGTGCCAGCTCACCCTCTTCCAGGGATGAAAAACTGTTTTTT. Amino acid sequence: CASSPSSRDEKLFF.